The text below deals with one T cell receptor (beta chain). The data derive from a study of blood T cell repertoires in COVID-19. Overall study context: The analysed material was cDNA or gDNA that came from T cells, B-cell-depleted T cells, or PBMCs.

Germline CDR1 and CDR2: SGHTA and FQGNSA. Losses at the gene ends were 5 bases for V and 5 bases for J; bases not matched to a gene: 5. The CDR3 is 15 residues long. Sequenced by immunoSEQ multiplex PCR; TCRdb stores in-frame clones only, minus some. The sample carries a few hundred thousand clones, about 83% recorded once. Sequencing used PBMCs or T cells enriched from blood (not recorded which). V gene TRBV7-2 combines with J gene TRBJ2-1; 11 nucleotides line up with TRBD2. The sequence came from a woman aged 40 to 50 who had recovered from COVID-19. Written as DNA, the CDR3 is TGTGCCAGCAGCCTAACTAGCGGGAGACACAATGAGCAGTTCTTC. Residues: CASSLTSGRHNEQFF. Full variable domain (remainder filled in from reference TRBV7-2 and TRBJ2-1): GAGVSQSPSNKVTEKGKDVELRCDPISGHTALYWYRQSLGQGLEFLIYFQGNSAPDKSGLPSDRFSAERTGGSVSTLTIQRTQQEDSAVYLCASSLTSGRHNEQFFGPGTRLTVL.